A single sample is the source of the 16 T cell receptor beta chains below, sequenced in a study of blood T cells in healthy people across ages. Next came a second PCR, run for roughly 6 to 11 cycles, which used a sample-barcoded 5' primer along with a J-beta primer mix. TCRdb reprocessed the 5' RACE reads with MiXCR, giving one entry per CDR3 protein. The table shows over a million distinct CDR3 sequences, with 40% to 55% occurring only once. The sample comprised blood. These receptors came from a woman in her fifties or sixties in good health.

This clonotype has just a few counts. The chain combines TRBV5-1 with TRBJ2-3; D might be TRBD1 (5 bases). This CDR3 is built from 12 residues. CDR1 and CDR2 (germline): SGHRS, YFSETQ. V was clipped by 0 bases and J by 10 bases, with 9 bases between them. The CDR3: CASSLEGHPQYF. CDR3 sequence (DNA): TGCGCCAGCAGCTTGGAGGGGCATCCGCAGTATTTT.

This clonotype was detected only a few times. The chain carries TRBV12-3 or TRBV12-4 and TRBJ2-7; 9 bases are shared with TRBD1. The CDR3 is 15 amino acids. The junction had 6 bases not matched to a gene; V was cut back by 3 bases and J by 3 bases. The CDR3 reads CASSFPGQGSYEQYF. DNA for the CDR3: TGTGCCAGCAGTTTCCCGGGACAGGGAAGCTACGAGCAGTACTTC.

This chain links TRBV10-3 with TRBJ2-1, with 14 nucleotides matching TRBD2. The germline V gene encodes CDR1 ENHRY and CDR2 SYGVKD. V gave up 7 bases and J gave up 8 bases; unmatched junction bases: 7. There are 15 residues in the CDR3. CDR3: CAIKGTSGRGYEQFF. CDR3 bases: TGTGCCATCAAAGGGACTAGCGGGAGAGGTTATGAGCAGTTCTTC.

On this clonotype: At one boundary the junction diverges from the germline segment, which might be a read error. The V gene is TRBV7-9, the J gene TRBJ2-7, with a tentative D call TRBD1 (5 bases). The CDR3 spans 12 residues. Germline CDR1 SEHNR, CDR2 FQNEAQ (reference sequence). The CDR3 spells CANSFWAGKQYF. CDR3 nucleotide sequence: TGTGCCAACAGCTTCTGGGCAGGGAAGCAGTACTTC.

The gene calls are TRBV5-1 and TRBJ2-1; no clear D gene. The CDR3 loop spans 13 amino acids. Per the germline V gene, CDR1 is SGHRS and CDR2 is YFSETQ. The V and J ends lost 1 base and 10 bases respectively, with 12 bases between them. In DNA form, the CDR3 reads TGCGCCAGCAGCTTGCCACGCACCGGGGAGCAGTTCTTC. Protein sequence: CASSLPRTGEQFF.

This clonotype was seen only a few times. The chain is built from TRBV7-8 and TRBJ2-5, with a tentative D call TRBD2 (6 bases). Matching the DNA end better, TRBJ2-7 makes the J call doubtful. This CDR3 is 16 amino acids long. In germline, CDR1 is SGHVS, CDR2 FQNEAQ. CDR3: CASSLAGGIRTHEQYF. CDR3 nucleotide sequence: TGTGCCAGCAGCTTAGCAGGAGGGATACGGACCCACGAGCAGTACTTC.

The gene calls are TRBV6-2 or TRBV6-3 and TRBJ2-1, with TRBD1 matching over 8 bases. The CDR3 is 18 residues long. V lost 7 bases, J lost 1 base, and 15 bases stayed unmatched. CDR1 and CDR2 (germline): MNHEY, SVGEGT. This CDR3 reads CASTVFGIGQGSYNEQFF. The DNA for the CDR3 is TGTGCCAGCACTGTATTCGGGATCGGACAGGGATCCTACAATGAGCAGTTCTTC.

CDR3: CASSQDWSRQSNEQFF. DNA for the CDR3: TGTGCCAGCAGCCAAGATTGGAGTCGACAGTCCAATGAGCAGTTCTTC. The chain is built from TRBV3-1 and TRBJ2-1; TRBD1 might be the D (5 bases). Looked up from germline, CDR1 is LGHDT and CDR2 is YNNKEL (reference sequence). V lost 0 bases, J lost 6 bases, and 15 bases lay in between. The CDR3 spans 16 residues.

The V gene is TRBV20-1, the J gene TRBJ2-5; possible D gene TRBD2, 5 bases. This CDR3 comprises 13 residues. Germline-derived CDR1 and CDR2 are DFQATT and SNEGSKA (reference sequence). V was pared by 3 bases and J by 7 bases, with 15 bases between. The CDR3 loop is CSASEGAVRTQYF. CDR3 nucleotides: TGCAGTGCTAGCGAGGGTGCCGTGCGGACCCAGTACTTC.

The CDR3 is CASSLGSGTSGSTDTQYF. In DNA, the CDR3 is TGTGCCAGCAGTCTGGGGTCCGGGACTAGCGGGAGCACAGATACGCAGTATTTT. V is TRBV12-3 or TRBV12-4 and J is TRBJ2-3, with 12 positions matching TRBD2. This CDR3 region has 18 residues. Germline trimming cut 5 bases from V and 0 bases from J; bases unmatched to any gene: 9.

The V call is TRBV20-1, the J call TRBJ2-7; D is ambiguous. The germline V gene encodes CDR1 DFQATT and CDR2 SNEGSKA (reference sequence). CDR3 size: 12 residues. V was shortened by 3 bases and J by 1 base, with 7 bases between the two germline ends. The CDR3 nucleotides are TGCAGTGCTAGGCTCGGGTCCTACGAGCAGTACTTC. This sequence encodes CSARLGSYEQYF.

The gene calls are TRBV28 and TRBJ2-3, with TRBD2 matching 9 bases. Germline assignment: CDR1 MDHEN and CDR2 SYDVKM. The CDR3 sequence is 16 residues long. Trimming at V came to 3 bases and at J to 4 bases, leaving 8 bases not matched to a gene. The CDR3 loop reads CASSLRGGRVPDTQYF. The DNA of the CDR3 is TGTGCCAGCAGTTTGCGTGGCGGGAGGGTACCAGATACGCAGTATTTT.

The genes are TRBV20-1 and TRBJ1-2; 7 nucleotides match TRBD1. J lost 5 bases, V lost 3 bases, and 0 bases had no gene match. This CDR3 has 11 residues. CDR1 DFQATT and CDR2 SNEGSKA come from the germline V gene (reference sequence). The CDR3 loop reads CSARTGYGYTF. Written as DNA, the CDR3 is TGCAGTGCTAGGACAGGGTATGGCTACACCTTC.

CDR3 region: CASSRFGTSVETQYF. DNA for the CDR3: TGTGCCAGCAGTCGCTTCGGGACTAGCGTCGAGACCCAGTACTTC. This chain uses TRBV6-5 with TRBJ2-5, with TRBD2 identical over 10 bases. The CDR3 loop spans 15 amino acids. Germline CDR1 MNHEY, CDR2 SVGAGI. The junction had 8 bases not matched to a gene; V was cut back by 5 bases and J by 5 bases.

This chain links TRBV9 with TRBJ1-4; D not certain. This CDR3 is built from 13 residues. Trimming took 0 bases from V and 8 from J, leaving 8 bases between them. Germline V CDR1 and CDR2: SGDLS, YYNGEE. CDR3 sequence: CASSVDPGEKLFF. The CDR3 DNA follows: TGTGCCAGCAGCGTAGACCCGGGCGAAAAACTGTTTTTT. Looking up the rest from reference TRBV9 and TRBJ1-4 gives the full variable domain: DSGVTQTPKHLITATGQRVTLRCSPRSGDLSVYWYQQSLDQGLQFLIQYYNGEERAKGNILERFSAQQFPDLHSELNLSSLELGDSALYFCASSVDPGEKLFFGSGTQLSVL.

This clonotype was seen only once. A read error may be the cause here, since a much bigger clone is one base away. The V gene is TRBV6-2 or TRBV6-3, the J gene TRBJ2-6, with D unclear. Per germline, CDR1 MNHEY and CDR2 SVGEGT. V was shortened by 0 bases and J by 9 bases, with 3 bases between the two germline ends. The CDR3 is made up of 12 amino acids. As DNA, the CDR3 is TGTGCCAGCAGTTACTCAATCAACGTCCTGACTTTC. Protein sequence: CASSYSINVLTF.